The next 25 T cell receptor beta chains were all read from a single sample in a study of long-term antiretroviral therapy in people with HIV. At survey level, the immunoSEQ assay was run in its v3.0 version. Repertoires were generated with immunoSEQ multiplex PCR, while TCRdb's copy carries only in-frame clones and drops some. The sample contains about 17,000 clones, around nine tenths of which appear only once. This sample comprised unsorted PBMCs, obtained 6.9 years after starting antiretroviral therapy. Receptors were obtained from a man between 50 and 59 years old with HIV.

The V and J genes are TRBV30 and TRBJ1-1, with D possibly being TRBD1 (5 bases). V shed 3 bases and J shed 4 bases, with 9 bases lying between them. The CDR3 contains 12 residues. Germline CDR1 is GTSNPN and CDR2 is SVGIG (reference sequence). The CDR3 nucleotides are TGTGCCTGGAGCGAGGGGACCACTGAAGCTTTCTTT. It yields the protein CAWSEGTTEAFF. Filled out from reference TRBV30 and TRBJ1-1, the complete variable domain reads SQTIHQWPATLVQPVGSPLSLECTVEGTSNPNLYWYRQAAGRGLQLLFYSVGIGQISSEVPQNLSASRPQDRQFILSSKKLLLSDSGFYLCAWSEGTTEAFFGQGTRLTVV.

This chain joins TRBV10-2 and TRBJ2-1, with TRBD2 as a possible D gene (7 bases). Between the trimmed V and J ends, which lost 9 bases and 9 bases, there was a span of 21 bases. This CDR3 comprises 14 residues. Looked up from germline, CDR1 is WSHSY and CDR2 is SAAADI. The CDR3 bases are TGCGCCAGTCAGATAGGGGGAGGGTCAATTGAGCAGTTCTTC. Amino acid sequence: CASQIGGGSIEQFF.

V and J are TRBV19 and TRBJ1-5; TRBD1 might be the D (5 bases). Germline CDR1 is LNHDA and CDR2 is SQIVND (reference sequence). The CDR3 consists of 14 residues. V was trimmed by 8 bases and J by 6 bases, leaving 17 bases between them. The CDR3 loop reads CASRERGLGQPQHF. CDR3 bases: TGTGCCAGTCGTGAGAGGGGCCTCGGTCAGCCCCAGCATTTT.

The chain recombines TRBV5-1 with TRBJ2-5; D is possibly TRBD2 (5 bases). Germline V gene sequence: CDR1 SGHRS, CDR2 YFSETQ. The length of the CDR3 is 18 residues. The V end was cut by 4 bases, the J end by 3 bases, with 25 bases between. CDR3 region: CASSPGNRRSSAEETQYF. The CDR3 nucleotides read TGCGCCAGCAGCCCGGGGAACCGTCGGTCGTCAGCCGAAGAGACCCAGTACTTC.

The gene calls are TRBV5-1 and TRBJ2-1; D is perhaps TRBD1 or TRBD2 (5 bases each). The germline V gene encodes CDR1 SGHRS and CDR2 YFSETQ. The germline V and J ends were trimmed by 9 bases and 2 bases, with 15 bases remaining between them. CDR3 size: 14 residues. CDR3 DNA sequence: TGCGCCACCGCCCCGGGGCGGGCCTACAATGAGCAGTTCTTC. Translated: CATAPGRAYNEQFF.

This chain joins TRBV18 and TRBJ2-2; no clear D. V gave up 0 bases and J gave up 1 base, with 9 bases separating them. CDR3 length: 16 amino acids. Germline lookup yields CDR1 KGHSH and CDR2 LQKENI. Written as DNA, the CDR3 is TGTGCCAGCTCACCACCGTCCAAGCGGAACACCGGGGAGCTGTTTTTT. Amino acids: CASSPPSKRNTGELFF.

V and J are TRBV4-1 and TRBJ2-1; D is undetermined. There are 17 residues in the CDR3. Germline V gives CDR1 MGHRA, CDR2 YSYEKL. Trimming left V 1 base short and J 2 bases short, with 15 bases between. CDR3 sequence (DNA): TGCGCCAGCAGCCAAGTCGATCTAGGGTGGACCTACAATGAGCAGTTCTTC. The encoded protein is CASSQVDLGWTYNEQFF.

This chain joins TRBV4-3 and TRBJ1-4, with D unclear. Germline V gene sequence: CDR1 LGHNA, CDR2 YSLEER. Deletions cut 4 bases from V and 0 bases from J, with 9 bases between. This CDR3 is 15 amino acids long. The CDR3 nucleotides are TGCGCCAGCAGCCCTGACCGAACAACTAATGAAAAACTGTTTTTT. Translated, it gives CASSPDRTTNEKLFF.

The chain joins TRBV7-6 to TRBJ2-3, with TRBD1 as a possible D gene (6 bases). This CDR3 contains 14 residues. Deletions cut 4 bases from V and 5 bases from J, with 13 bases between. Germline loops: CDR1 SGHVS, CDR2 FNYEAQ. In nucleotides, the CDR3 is TGTGCCAGCAGCTCGCGACAGGCCGGAGATACGCAGTATTTT. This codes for CASSSRQAGDTQYF.

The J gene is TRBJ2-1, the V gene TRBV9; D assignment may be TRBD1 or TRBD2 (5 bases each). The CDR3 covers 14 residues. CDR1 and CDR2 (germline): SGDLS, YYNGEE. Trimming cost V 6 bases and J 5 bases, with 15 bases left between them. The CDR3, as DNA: TGTGCCAGCAAAAAGGGACCCGGGAACAATGAGCAGTTCTTC. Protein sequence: CASKKGPGNNEQFF.

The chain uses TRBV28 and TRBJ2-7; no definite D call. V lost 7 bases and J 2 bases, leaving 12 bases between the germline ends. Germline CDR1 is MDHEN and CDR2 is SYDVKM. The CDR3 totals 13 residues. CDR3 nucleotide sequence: TGTGCCAGCAACCCGACACCAACCTACGAGCAGTACTTC. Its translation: CASNPTPTYEQYF.

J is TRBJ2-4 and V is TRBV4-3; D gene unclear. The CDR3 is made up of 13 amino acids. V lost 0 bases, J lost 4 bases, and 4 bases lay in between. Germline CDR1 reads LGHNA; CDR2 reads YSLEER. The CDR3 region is CASSQDFKNIQYF. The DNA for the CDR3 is TGCGCCAGCAGCCAAGATTTTAAAAACATTCAGTACTTC.

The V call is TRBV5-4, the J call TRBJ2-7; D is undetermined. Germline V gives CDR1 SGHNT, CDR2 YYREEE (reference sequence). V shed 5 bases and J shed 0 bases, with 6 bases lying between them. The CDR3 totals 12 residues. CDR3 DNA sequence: TGTGCCAGCAGTTCTTACTCCTACGAGCAGTACTTC. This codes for CASSSYSYEQYF.

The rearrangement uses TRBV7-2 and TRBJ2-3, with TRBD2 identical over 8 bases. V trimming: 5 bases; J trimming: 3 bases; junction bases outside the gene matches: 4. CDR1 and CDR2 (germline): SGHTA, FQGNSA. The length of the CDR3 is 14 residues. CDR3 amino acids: CASSLGTSTDTQYF. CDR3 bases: TGTGCCAGCAGCCTTGGGACTAGTACAGATACGCAGTATTTT.

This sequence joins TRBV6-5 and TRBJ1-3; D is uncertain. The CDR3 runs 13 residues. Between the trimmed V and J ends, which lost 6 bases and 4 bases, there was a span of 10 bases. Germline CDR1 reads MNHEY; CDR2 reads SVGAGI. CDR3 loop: CASRATGGNTIYF. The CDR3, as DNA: TGTGCCAGCAGGGCCACGGGAGGAAACACCATATATTTT.

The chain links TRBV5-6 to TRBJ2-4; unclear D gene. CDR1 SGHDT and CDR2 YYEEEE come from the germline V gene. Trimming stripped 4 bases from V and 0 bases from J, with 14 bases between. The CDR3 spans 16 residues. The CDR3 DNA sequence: TGTGCCAGCAGCCCCTGGGCCCTATCAGCCAAAAACATTCAGTACTTC. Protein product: CASSPWALSAKNIQYF.

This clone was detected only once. DNA for the CDR3: TGTGCCTGGAGTGTAGGGGTGGCAGATACGCAGTATTTT. Protein: CAWSVGVADTQYF. The V call is TRBV30, the J call TRBJ2-3, with D tentatively TRBD1 (5 bases). The germline V and J ends were trimmed by 0 bases and 4 bases, with 8 bases remaining between them. This CDR3 region has 13 residues. In germline, CDR1 is GTSNPN, CDR2 SVGIG (reference sequence).

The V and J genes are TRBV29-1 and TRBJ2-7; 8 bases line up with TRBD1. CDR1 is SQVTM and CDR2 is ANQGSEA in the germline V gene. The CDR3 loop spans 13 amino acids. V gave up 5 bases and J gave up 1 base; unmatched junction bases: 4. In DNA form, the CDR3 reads TGCAGCGTTCGGACAGGGACGTCCTACGAGCAGTACTTC. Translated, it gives CSVRTGTSYEQYF.

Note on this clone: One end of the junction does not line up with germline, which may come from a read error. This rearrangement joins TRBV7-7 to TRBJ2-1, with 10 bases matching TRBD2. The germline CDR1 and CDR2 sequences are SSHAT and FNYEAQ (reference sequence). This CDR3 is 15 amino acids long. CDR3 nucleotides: TGTGCTAGCAGCTTTTCAAGCGGGAGGGGCAATGAGCAGTTCTTC. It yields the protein CASSFSSGRGNEQFF.

CDR3 loop: CASSPEVGEKAFF. The CDR3 nucleotides read TGTGCCAGCTCACCCGAGGTGGGCGAGAAAGCTTTCTTT. The V and J genes are TRBV18 and TRBJ1-1, with unresolved D. CDR3 length equals 13 residues. The germline V gene encodes CDR1 KGHSH and CDR2 LQKENI. V was shortened by 3 bases and J by 9 bases, with 14 bases between the two germline ends.

The CDR3 coding sequence is TGTGCCAGCAGCCAAGCCCCGACTAGCGGGGTAGGGGGGTACTACGAGCAGTACTTC. Residues: CASSQAPTSGVGGYYEQYF. The V gene is TRBV4-2, the J gene TRBJ2-7; 11 bases are shared with TRBD2. The J segment lost 3 bases and the V segment lost 1 base, leaving 14 bases of the junction unmatched. Germline V gene lookup returns CDR1 LGHNA and CDR2 YNFKEQ. The CDR3 has 19 amino acids.

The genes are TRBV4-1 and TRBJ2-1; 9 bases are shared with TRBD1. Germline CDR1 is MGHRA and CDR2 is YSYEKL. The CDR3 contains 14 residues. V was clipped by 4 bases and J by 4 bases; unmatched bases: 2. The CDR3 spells CASSLGQGYNEQFF. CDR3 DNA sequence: TGCGCCAGCAGCCTGGGACAGGGATACAATGAGCAGTTCTTC.

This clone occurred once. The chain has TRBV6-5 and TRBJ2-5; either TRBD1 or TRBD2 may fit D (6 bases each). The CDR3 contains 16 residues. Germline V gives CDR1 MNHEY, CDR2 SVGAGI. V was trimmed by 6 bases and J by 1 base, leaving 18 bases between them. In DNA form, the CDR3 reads TGTGCCAGCAGATACGGGACGAGGGGGGCCCAAGAGACCCAGTACTTC. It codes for CASRYGTRGAQETQYF.

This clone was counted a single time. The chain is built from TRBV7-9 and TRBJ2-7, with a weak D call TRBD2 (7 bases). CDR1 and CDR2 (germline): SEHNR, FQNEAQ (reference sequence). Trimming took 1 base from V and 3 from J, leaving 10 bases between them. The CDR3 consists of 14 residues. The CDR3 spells CASSLEGGGYEQYF. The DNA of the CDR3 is TGTGCCAGCAGCTTAGAGGGGGGGGGCTACGAGCAGTACTTC.

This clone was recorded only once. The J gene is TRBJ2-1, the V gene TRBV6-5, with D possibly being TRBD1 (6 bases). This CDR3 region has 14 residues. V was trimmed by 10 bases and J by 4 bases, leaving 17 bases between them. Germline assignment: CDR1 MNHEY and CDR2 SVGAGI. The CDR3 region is CATEDSTKYNEQFF. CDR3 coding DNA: TGTGCCACCGAGGACAGTACGAAATACAATGAGCAGTTCTTC.